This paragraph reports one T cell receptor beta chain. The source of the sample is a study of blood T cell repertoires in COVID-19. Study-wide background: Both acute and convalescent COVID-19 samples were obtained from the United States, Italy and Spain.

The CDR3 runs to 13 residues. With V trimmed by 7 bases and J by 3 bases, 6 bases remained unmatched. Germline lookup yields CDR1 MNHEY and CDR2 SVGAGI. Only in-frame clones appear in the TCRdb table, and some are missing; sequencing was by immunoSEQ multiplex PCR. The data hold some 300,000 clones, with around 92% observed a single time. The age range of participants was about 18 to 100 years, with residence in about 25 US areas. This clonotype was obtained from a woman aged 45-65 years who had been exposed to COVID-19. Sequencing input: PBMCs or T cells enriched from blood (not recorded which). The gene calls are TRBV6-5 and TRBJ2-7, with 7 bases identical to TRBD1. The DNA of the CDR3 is TGTGCCAGCACCGGGGACAGCCTCTACGAGCAGTACTTC. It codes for CASTGDSLYEQYF.